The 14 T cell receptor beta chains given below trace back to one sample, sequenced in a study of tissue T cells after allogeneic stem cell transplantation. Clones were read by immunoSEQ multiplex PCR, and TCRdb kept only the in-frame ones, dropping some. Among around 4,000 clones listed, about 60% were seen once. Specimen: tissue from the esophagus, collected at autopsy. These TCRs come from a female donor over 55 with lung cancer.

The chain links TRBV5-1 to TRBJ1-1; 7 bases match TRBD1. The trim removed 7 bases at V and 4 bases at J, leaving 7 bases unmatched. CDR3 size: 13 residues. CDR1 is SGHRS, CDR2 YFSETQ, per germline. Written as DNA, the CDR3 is TGCGCCAGCCAGGCAGGGGGAGGCACTGAAGCTTTCTTT. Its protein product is CASQAGGGTEAFF.

CDR3 sequence (DNA): TGTGCCAGCAGTTTAAGGGACAGCTATTCACCCCTCCACTTT. Residues: CASSLRDSYSPLHF. This chain connects TRBV28 to TRBJ1-6, with 7 bases fitting TRBD1. The CDR3 spans 14 residues. After removal of 2 bases from V and 8 bases from J, the junction contained 3 bases not matched to a gene. Germline V gene lookup returns CDR1 MDHEN and CDR2 SYDVKM.

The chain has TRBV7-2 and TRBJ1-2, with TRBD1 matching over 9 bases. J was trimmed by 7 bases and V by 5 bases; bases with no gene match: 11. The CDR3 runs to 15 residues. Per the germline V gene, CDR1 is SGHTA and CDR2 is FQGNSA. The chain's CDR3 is CASSPRPGQGFGYTF. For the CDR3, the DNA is TGTGCCAGCAGCCCCAGACCGGGACAGGGTTTTGGCTACACCTTC.

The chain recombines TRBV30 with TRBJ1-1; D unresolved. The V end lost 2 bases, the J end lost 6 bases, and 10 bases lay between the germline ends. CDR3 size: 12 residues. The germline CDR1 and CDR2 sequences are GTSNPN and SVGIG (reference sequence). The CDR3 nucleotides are TGTGCCTGGAGTCCGGGGAGTGCTGAAGCTTTCTTT. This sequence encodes CAWSPGSAEAFF.

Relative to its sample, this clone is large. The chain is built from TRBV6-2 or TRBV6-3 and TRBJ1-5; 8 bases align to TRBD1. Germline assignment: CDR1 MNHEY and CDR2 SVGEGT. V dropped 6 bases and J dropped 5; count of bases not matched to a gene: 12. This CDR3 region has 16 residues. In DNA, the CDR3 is TGTGCCAGCAGCGCACCCGAAAAACAGGGGGATCAGCCCCAGCATTTT. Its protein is CASSAPEKQGDQPQHF.

CDR3 nucleotides: TGCGCCAGCGGACAGGCTAGCGGTTATAATTCACCCCTCCACTTT. This sequence encodes CASGQASGYNSPLHF. The chain links TRBV10-2 to TRBJ1-6; 7 bases fit TRBD1. The trim removed 8 bases at V and 4 bases at J, leaving 8 bases unmatched. Germline-derived CDR1 and CDR2 are WSHSY and SAAADI. The CDR3 is 15 residues long.

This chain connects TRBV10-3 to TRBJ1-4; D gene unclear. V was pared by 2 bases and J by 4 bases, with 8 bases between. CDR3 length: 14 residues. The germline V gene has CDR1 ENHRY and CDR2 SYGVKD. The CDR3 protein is CAISEPQFNEKLFF. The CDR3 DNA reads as TGTGCCATCAGTGAGCCCCAGTTTAATGAAAAACTGTTTTTT.

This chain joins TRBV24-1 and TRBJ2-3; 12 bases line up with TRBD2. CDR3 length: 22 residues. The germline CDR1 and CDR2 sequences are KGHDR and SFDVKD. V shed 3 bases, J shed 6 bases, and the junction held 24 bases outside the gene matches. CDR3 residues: CATSDRPGTSGSKGRVLDTQYF. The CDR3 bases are TGTGCCACCAGTGATCGTCCCGGGACTAGCGGGTCTAAGGGTCGGGTTTTGGATACGCAGTATTTT.

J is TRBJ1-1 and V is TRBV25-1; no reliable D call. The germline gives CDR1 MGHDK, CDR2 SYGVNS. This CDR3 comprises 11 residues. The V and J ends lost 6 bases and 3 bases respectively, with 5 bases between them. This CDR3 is CASRDHTEAFF. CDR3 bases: TGTGCCAGCAGGGACCACACTGAAGCTTTCTTT.

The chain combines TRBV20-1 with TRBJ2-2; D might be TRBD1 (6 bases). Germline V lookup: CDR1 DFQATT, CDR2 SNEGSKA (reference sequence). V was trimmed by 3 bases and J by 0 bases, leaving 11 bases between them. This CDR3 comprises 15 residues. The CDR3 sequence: CSASRGHTNTGELFF. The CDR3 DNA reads TGCAGTGCTAGTAGGGGACATACGAACACCGGGGAGCTGTTTTTT.

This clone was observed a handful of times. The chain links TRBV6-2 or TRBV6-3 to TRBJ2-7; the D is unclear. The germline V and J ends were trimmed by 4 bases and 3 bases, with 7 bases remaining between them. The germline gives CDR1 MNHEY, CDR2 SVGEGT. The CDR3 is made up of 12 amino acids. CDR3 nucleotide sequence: TGTGCCAGCAGTTCCCATAGCTACGAGCAGTACTTC. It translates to CASSSHSYEQYF.

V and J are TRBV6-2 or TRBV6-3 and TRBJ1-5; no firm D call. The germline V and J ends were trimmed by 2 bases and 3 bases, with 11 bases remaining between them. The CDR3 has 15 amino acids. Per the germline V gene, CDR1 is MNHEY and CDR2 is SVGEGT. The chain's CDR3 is CASSYNTATNQPQHF. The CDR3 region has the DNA TGTGCCAGCAGTTACAATACAGCTACCAATCAGCCCCAGCATTTT.

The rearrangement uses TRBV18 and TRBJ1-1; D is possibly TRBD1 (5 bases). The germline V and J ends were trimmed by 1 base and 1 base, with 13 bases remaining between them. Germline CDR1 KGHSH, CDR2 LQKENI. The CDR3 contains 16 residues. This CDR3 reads CASSPRRGDTNTEAFF. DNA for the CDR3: TGTGCCAGCTCACCACGGAGGGGAGATACGAACACTGAAGCTTTCTTT.

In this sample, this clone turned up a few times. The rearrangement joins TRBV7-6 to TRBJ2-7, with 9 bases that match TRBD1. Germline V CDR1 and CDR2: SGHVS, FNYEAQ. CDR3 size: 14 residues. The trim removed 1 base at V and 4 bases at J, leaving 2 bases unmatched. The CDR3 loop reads CASSLGGQGYEQYF. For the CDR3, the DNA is TGTGCCAGCAGCTTAGGGGGACAGGGTTACGAGCAGTACTTC.